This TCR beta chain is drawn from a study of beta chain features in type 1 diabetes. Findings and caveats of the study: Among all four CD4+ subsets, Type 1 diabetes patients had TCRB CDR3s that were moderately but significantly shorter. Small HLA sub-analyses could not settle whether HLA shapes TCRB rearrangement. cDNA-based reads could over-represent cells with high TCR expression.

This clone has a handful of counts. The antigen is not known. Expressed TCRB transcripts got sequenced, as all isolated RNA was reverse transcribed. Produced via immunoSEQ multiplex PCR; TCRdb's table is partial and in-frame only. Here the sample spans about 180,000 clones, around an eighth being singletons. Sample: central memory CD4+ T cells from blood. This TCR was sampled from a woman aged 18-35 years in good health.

The CDR3 region is CASSPVNMRGLSGANVLTF. The CDR3 DNA reads TGCGCCAGCAGCCCCGTCAATATGAGGGGGCTCTCTGGGGCCAACGTCCTGACTTTC. The chain recombines TRBV4-3 with TRBJ2-6; TRBD1 aligns across 7 bases. The germline V gene encodes CDR1 LGHNA and CDR2 YSLEER. Trimming took 4 bases from V and 0 from J; bases not matched to a gene: 12. The CDR3 is 19 residues long.